These T cell receptor beta chains were read from a single sample in a study of cytomegalovirus exposure and HLA in healthy donors. Data came from immunoSEQ multiplex PCR; TCRdb stores just in-frame clones and leaves some out. The table shows roughly 180,000 clones, with 70% to 85% occurring only once. The sample taken for sequencing was PBMCs. The receptors stem from a woman in her sixties or seventies in good health and CMV-seropositive. Each CDR3 is given with its conserved first and last residue. D genes are given only for firm matches. Expanded clones get a size class; other rows say once, few or many, or leave the size out.

D gene: .
J gene: TRBJ2-6
V gene: TRBV7-3
clone size: few
CDR3 DNA: TGTGCCATTGACAGAGCTGGGGCCAACGGCCTGACTTTC
CDR3 protein: CAIDRAGANGLTF

D gene: .
J gene: TRBJ1-2
V gene: TRBV7-2
clone size: once
CDR3 DNA: TGTGCCAGCAGCTTAAGGCGGCAAATCTATGGCTACACCTTC
CDR3 protein: CASSLRRQIYGYTF

D gene: .
J gene: TRBJ2-7
V gene: TRBV5-6
clone size: .
CDR3 DNA: TGTGCCAGCAGCTTGATGGCAGGGGGAGGCCTCAACTTC
CDR3 protein: CASSLMAGGGLNF

D gene: TRBD2
J gene: TRBJ2-3
V gene: TRBV5-4
clone size: .
CDR3 DNA: TGTGCCAGCAGGCCTCGGACTAGCGGGGCGTCAGATACGCAGTATTTT
CDR3 protein: CASRPRTSGASDTQYF

D gene: .
J gene: TRBJ1-2
V gene: TRBV11-2
clone size: .
CDR3 DNA: TGTGCCAGCAGCTTGAACAGCGGCTATGGCTACACCTTC
CDR3 protein: CASSLNSGYGYTF

D gene: .
J gene: TRBJ1-2
V gene: TRBV6-5
clone size: once
CDR3 DNA: TGTGCCAGCAGTTCCTGGCAGTTTAACTATGGCTACACCTTC
CDR3 protein: CASSSWQFNYGYTF

D gene: .
J gene: TRBJ2-2
V gene: TRBV30
clone size: .
CDR3 DNA: TGTGCCTGGAGTGTAAACAGGAACACCGGGGAGCTGTTTTTT
CDR3 protein: CAWSVNRNTGELFF

D gene: TRBD1
J gene: TRBJ2-5
V gene: TRBV5-4
clone size: .
CDR3 DNA: TGTGCCAGCAGCCCCCCGGGACAGGGGGCGACGCAGTACTTC
CDR3 protein: CASSPPGQGATQYF

D gene: .
J gene: TRBJ2-7
V gene: TRBV10-3
clone size: few
CDR3 DNA: TGTGCCATCAGCCCCCGCTTGGGCAGGGGCTCCTACGAGCAGTACTTC
CDR3 protein: CAISPRLGRGSYEQYF

D gene: TRBD2
J gene: TRBJ2-5
V gene: TRBV7-8
clone size: .
CDR3 DNA: TGTGCCAGCAGCCGCTTTGGGGGGGAGCAGTACTTC
CDR3 protein: CASSRFGGEQYF

D gene: TRBD1
J gene: TRBJ1-5
V gene: TRBV19
clone size: .
CDR3 DNA: TGTGCCAGTAGTATTCAAGGGACAGGGGTTCAGCCCCAGCATTTT
CDR3 protein: CASSIQGTGVQPQHF

D gene: .
J gene: TRBJ2-6
V gene: TRBV5-6
clone size: .
CDR3 DNA: TGTGCCAGCAGCTTGACAGGAACTGGGGCCAACGTCCTGACTTTC
CDR3 protein: CASSLTGTGANVLTF

D gene: TRBD2
J gene: TRBJ2-1
V gene: TRBV6-4
clone size: .
CDR3 DNA: TGTGCCAGCAGTGACTCGGGACTAGTCTTGAATGAGCAGTTCTTC
CDR3 protein: CASSDSGLVLNEQFF

D gene: .
J gene: TRBJ1-2
V gene: TRBV6-6
clone size: .
CDR3 DNA: TGTGCCAGCAGTTCCTATGACTTACAGGGCTCCTATGGCTACACCTTC
CDR3 protein: CASSSYDLQGSYGYTF

D gene: .
J gene: TRBJ2-5
V gene: TRBV9
clone size: .
CDR3 DNA: TGTGCCAGCAGCCTACTAGGACTACCACAAGAGACCCAGTACTTC
CDR3 protein: CASSLLGLPQETQYF

D gene: TRBD1
J gene: TRBJ1-1
V gene: TRBV10-3
clone size: once
CDR3 DNA: TGTGCCATCAGTAGGACAGGAACCAACACTGAAGCTTTCTTT
CDR3 protein: CAISRTGTNTEAFF

D gene: TRBD2
J gene: TRBJ2-1
V gene: TRBV5-1
clone size: .
CDR3 DNA: TGCGCCAGCAGCTTCAGCGGGACCAACTACAATGAGCAGTTCTTC
CDR3 protein: CASSFSGTNYNEQFF

D gene: .
J gene: TRBJ1-1
V gene: TRBV7-2
clone size: .
CDR3 DNA: TGTGCCAGCAGCTTAGACAGGTTCATGAACACTGAAGCTTTCTTT
CDR3 protein: CASSLDRFMNTEAFF

D gene: .
J gene: TRBJ1-2
V gene: TRBV6-1
clone size: .
CDR3 DNA: TGTGCCAGCAGGAATCGGGGCTACACCTTC
CDR3 protein: CASRNRGYTF

D gene: TRBD1
J gene: TRBJ2-7
V gene: TRBV6-5
clone size: .
CDR3 DNA: TGTGCCAGCGTTGGGACAGGGTTGCACGAGCAGTACTTC
CDR3 protein: CASVGTGLHEQYF

D gene: .
J gene: TRBJ2-1
V gene: TRBV7-3
clone size: .
CDR3 DNA: TGTGCCAGCAGCCCTACTGGCGGCGAACACAATGAGCAGTTCTTC
CDR3 protein: CASSPTGGEHNEQFF

D gene: .
J gene: TRBJ2-1
V gene: TRBV27
clone size: few
CDR3 DNA: TGTGCCAGCAGTTTATCGAAAACAGGGTATTTGTCCAATGAGCAGTTCTTC
CDR3 protein: CASSLSKTGYLSNEQFF

D gene: .
J gene: TRBJ2-3
V gene: TRBV4-2
clone size: .
CDR3 DNA: TGTGCCAGCAGCCAAGAGGGCCGGCCAGATACGCAGTATTTT
CDR3 protein: CASSQEGRPDTQYF

D gene: TRBD1
J gene: TRBJ1-4
V gene: TRBV28
clone size: .
CDR3 DNA: TGTGCCAGCAAAGGCAGGGGGACGGTATGGGGTGAAAAACTGTTTTTT
CDR3 protein: CASKGRGTVWGEKLFF

D gene: .
J gene: TRBJ2-7
V gene: TRBV2
clone size: .
CDR3 DNA: TGTGCCAGCAGTGAGGACTTAGCTTCCGAGCAGTACTTC
CDR3 protein: CASSEDLASEQYF

D gene: .
J gene: TRBJ1-5
V gene: TRBV2
clone size: once
CDR3 DNA: TGTGCCAGCAGGGCTGTGGTTAGCAATCAGCCCCAGCATTTT
CDR3 protein: CASRAVVSNQPQHF

D gene: TRBD2
J gene: TRBJ2-3
V gene: TRBV6-5
clone size: .
CDR3 DNA: TGTGCCAGCAGCCGGAGCGGGGGGGCATCAGATACGCAGTATTTT
CDR3 protein: CASSRSGGASDTQYF

D gene: TRBD1
J gene: TRBJ2-5
V gene: TRBV5-4
clone size: .
CDR3 DNA: TGTGCCAGCAGCCACGACAGGGGGCGACTACAAGAGACCCAGTACTTC
CDR3 protein: CASSHDRGRLQETQYF